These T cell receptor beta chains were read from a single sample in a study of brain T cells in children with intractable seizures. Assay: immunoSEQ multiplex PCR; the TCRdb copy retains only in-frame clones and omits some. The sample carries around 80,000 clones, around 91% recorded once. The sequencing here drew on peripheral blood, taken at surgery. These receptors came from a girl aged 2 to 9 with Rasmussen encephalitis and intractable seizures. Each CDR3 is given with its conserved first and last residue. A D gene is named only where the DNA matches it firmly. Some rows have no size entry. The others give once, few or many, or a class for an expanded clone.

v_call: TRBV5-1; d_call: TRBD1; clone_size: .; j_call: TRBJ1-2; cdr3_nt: TGCGCCAGCAGCTTGGAGGGGGCATATGGCTACACCTTC; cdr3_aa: CASSLEGAYGYTF
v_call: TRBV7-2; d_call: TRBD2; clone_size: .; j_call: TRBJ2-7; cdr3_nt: TGTGCCAGCAGCTCGCTAGCGGGACGTTACGAGCAGTACTTC; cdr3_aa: CASSSLAGRYEQYF
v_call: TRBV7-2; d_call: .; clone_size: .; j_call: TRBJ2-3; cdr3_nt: TGTGCCAGCAGCTTAGATTTGATGGTTGGCACAGATACGCAGTATTTT; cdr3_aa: CASSLDLMVGTDTQYF
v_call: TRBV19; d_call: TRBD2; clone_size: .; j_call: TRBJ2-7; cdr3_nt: TGTGCCAGTAGTATAACGGGAGGGTCCTACGAGCAGTACTTC; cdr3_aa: CASSITGGSYEQYF
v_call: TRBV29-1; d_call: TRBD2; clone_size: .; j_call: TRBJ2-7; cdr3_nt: TGCAGCGTTGAGTATGGGAGGGACTACGAGCAGTACTTC; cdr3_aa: CSVEYGRDYEQYF
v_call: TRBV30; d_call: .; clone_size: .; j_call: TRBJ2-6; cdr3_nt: TGTGCCTGGAGTACGGGTTCCAACGTCCTGACTTTC; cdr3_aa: CAWSTGSNVLTF
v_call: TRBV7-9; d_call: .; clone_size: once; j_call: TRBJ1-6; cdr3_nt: TGTGCCAGCAGCTTAGGGGTAGGGGGGCGGAATTCACCCCTCCACTTT; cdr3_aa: CASSLGVGGRNSPLHF
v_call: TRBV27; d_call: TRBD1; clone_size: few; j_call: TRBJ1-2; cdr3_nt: TGTGCCAGCAGTAGCCTACAGGGGGCAAGCTATGGCTACACCTTC; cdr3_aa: CASSSLQGASYGYTF
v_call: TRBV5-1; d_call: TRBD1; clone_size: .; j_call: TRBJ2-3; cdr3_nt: TGCGCCAGCAGCTCCCGCGTTAAGGGGACAGGGGGAACAGATACGCAGTATTTT; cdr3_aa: CASSSRVKGTGGTDTQYF
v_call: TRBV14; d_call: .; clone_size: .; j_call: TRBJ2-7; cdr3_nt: TGTGCCAGCAGCCAAGTGCCGGGGGCCCTCTCCTACGAGCAGTACTTC; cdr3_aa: CASSQVPGALSYEQYF
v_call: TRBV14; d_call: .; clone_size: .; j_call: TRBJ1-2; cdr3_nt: TGTGCCAGCAGCCAATTCAGCAGGGACTTGGAGGGCTACACCTTC; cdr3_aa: CASSQFSRDLEGYTF
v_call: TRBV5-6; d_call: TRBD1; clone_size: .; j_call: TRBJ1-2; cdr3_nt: TGTGCCAGCAGCGAAGGACAGGGCCGTGGCTACACCTTC; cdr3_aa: CASSEGQGRGYTF
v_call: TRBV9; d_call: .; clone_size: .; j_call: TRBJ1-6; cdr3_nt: TGTGCCAGCAGCCTCCGGACAGACCAAAATTCACCCCTCCACTTT; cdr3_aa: CASSLRTDQNSPLHF
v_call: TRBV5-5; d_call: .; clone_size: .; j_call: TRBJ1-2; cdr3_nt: TGTGCCAGCAGCCCGAAGGCAGGCAACTATGGCTACACCTTC; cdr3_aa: CASSPKAGNYGYTF
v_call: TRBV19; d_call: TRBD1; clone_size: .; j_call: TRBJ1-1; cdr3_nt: TGTGCCAGTAGTATTACAGGGGGCACTGAAGCTTTCTTT; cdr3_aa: CASSITGGTEAFF
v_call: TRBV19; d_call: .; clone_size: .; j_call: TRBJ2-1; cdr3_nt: TGTGCCAGTAGTACCCTCCCGACAGGAGCCTACAATGAGCAGTTCTTC; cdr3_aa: CASSTLPTGAYNEQFF
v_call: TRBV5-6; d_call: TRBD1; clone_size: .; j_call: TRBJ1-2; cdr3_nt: TGTGCCAGCAGCAATATACCCCGGGACAGGGGGCTGAGGGGCTACACCTTC; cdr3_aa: CASSNIPRDRGLRGYTF
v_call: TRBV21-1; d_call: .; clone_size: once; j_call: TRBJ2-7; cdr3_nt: TGTGCCAGCAGCCCCCACGGACTCCCCTACTCGAGGGAGCAGTACTTC; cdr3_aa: CASSPHGLPYSREQYF
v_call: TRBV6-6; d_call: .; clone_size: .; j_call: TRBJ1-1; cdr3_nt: TGTGCCAGCAGTGCCAGACAGAAGATGAACACTGAAGCTTTCTTT; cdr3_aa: CASSARQKMNTEAFF
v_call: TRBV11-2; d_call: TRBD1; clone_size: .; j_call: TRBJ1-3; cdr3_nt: TGTGCCAGCAGCTTAATCCAGGGGGCGCGAGGAAACACCATATATTTT; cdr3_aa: CASSLIQGARGNTIYF
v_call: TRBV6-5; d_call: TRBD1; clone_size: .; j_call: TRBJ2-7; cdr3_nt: TGTGCCAGCAGTTTTACAGGGGGGCTTAGCGAGCAGTACTTC; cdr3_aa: CASSFTGGLSEQYF
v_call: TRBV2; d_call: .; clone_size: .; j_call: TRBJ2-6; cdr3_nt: TGTGCCAGCAGAGCCATTAGCTCTGGGGCCAACGTCCTGACTTTC; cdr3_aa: CASRAISSGANVLTF
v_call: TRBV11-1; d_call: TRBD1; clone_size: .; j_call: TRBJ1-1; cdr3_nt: TGTGCCAGCAGTCCCTCGACAGGGAGGGCTTTCTTT; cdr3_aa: CASSPSTGRAFF
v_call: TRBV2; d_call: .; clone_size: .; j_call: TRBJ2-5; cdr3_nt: TGTGCCAGCAGTTTAAACACGTACCAAGAGACCCAGTACTTC; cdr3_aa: CASSLNTYQETQYF
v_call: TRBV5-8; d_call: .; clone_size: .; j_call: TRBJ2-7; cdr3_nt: TGTGCCAGCAGCCGGACATCCCCCGAGCAGTACTTC; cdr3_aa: CASSRTSPEQYF
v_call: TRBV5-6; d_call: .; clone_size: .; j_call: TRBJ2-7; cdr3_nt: TGTGCCAGCAGCTTCGCCGGGACATCTTACGAGCAGTACTTC; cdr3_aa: CASSFAGTSYEQYF
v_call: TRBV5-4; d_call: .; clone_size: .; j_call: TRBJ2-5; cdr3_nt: TGTGCCAGCAGCAATCAGGGGGGGGAGACCCAGTACTTC; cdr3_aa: CASSNQGGETQYF
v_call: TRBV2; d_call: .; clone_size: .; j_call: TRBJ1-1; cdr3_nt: TGTGCCAGCAGTGATGTTGGCGACACTGAAGCTTTCTTT; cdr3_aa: CASSDVGDTEAFF
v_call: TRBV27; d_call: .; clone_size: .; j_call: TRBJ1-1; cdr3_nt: TGTGCCAGCAGTTCACGCGCAGGGTTGAACACTGAAGCTTTCTTT; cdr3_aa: CASSSRAGLNTEAFF
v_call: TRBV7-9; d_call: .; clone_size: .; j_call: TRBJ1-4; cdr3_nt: TGTGCCAGCAGCGCCCGGAAGTATAATGAAAAACTGTTTTTT; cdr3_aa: CASSARKYNEKLFF
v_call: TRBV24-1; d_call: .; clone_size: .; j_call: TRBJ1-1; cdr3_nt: TGTGCCACCCGATATGGACCAAACACTGAAGCTTTCTTT; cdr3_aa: CATRYGPNTEAFF
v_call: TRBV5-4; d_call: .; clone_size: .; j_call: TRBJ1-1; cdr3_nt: TGTGCCAGCAGAAGGGTGGGAAACACTGAAGCTTTCTTT; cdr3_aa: CASRRVGNTEAFF
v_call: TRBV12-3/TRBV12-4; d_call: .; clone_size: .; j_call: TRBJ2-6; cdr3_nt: TGTGCCAGCATCATCTCTGGGGCCAACGTCCTGACTTTC; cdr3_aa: CASIISGANVLTF
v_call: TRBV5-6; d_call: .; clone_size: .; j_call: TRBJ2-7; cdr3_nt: TGTGCCAGCATAAAGTTGGGGCTTGGGGAAACCTACGAGCAGTACTTC; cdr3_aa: CASIKLGLGETYEQYF
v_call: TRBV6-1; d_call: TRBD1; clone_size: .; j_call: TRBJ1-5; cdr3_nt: TGTGCCAGCAGTGTGACAGGGAGGGCGGCGGATCAGCCCCAGCATTTT; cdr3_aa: CASSVTGRAADQPQHF
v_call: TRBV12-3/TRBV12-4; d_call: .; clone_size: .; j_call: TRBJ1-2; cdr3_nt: TGTGCCATCCAGGGGCTTAACTATGGCTACACCTTC; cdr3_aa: CAIQGLNYGYTF
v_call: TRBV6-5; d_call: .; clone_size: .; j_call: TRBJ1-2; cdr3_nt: TGTGCCAGCAGTTCAGACAAGGGCTACACCTTC; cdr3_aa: CASSSDKGYTF
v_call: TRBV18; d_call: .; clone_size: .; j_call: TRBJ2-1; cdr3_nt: TGTGCCAGCTCACCCAGCAACCGGGACGAGCAGTTCTTC; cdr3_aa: CASSPSNRDEQFF
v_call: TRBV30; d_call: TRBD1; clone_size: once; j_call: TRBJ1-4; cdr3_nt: TGTGCCTGGACCTCCGGACAGGGAGGTGAAAAACTGTTTTTT; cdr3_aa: CAWTSGQGGEKLFF
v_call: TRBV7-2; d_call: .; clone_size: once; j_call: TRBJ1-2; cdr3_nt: TGTGCCAGCAGCTTAGACGGTTATGGCTACACCTTC; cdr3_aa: CASSLDGYGYTF
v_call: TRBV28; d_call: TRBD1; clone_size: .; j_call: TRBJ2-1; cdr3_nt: TGTGCCACCCTACGGACAGGGGGTACACATGAGCAGTTCTTC; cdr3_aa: CATLRTGGTHEQFF
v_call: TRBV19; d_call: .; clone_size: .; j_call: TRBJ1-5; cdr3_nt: TGTGCCAGCCGGACAGTGGGCATCAATCAGCCCCAGCATTTT; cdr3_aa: CASRTVGINQPQHF
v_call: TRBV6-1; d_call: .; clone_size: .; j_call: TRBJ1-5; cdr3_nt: TGTGCCAGCAGTGAACTCCCAGGGTCGGGGAACAATCAGCCCCAGCATTTT; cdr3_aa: CASSELPGSGNNQPQHF
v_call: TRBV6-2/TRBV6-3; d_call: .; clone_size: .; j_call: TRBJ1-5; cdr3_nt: TGTGCCAGCAGTTGGGTGCTTTTTCGCCCCCCTGGCCCCCAGCATTTT; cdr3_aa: CASSWVLFRPPGPQHF
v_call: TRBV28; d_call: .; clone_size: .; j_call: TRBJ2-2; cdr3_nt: TGTGCCAGCACCCTAGGGACGGTCACCGGGGAGCTGTTTTTT; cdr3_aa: CASTLGTVTGELFF
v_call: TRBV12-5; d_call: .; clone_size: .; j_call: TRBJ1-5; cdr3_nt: TGTGCTAGTGGTTTGACAGGATATAGCAATCAGCCCCAGCATTTT; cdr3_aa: CASGLTGYSNQPQHF
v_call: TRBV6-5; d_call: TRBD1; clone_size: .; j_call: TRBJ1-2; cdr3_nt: TGTGCCAGCAGTACGGGACAGGGGGGAGGCTACACCTTC; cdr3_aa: CASSTGQGGGYTF
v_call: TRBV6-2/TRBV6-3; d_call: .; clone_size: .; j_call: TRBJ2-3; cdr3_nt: TGTGCCAGCAGTTACGACTTGGGGGTCCCCTCCACAGATACGCAGTATTTT; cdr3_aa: CASSYDLGVPSTDTQYF
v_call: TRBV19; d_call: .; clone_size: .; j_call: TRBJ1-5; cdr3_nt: TGTGCCAGTAGTATTCAGGACACGAATCAGCCCCAGCATTTT; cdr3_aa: CASSIQDTNQPQHF
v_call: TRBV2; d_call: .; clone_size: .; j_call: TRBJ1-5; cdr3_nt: TGTGCCAGCAGTCGATTGTCGGGCAATCAGCCCCAGCATTTT; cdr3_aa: CASSRLSGNQPQHF
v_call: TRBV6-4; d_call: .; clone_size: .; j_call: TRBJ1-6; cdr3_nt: TGTGCCACCTCGCCCGGGGGTAATTCACCCCTCCACTTT; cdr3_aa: CATSPGGNSPLHF
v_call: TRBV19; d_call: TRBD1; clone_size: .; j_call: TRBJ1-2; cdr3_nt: TGTGCCAGTAGAGGGGGACAGGGACGAGGCTATGGCTACACCTTC; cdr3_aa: CASRGGQGRGYGYTF
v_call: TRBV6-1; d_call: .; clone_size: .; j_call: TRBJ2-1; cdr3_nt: TGTGCCAGCAGTGAAAGGCGGATGTTCTACAATGAGCAGTTCTTC; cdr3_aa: CASSERRMFYNEQFF
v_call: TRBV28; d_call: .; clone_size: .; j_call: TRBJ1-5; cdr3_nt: TGTGCCAGCAGTTTTTACCGACCCTGGACCGGGAGCAATCAGCCCCAGCATTTT; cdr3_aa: CASSFYRPWTGSNQPQHF
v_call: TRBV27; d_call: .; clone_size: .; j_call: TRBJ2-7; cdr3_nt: TGTGCCAGCAGTTTGGTAGGAGGGGGCGGGTACGAGCAGTACTTC; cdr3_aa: CASSLVGGGGYEQYF